This T cell receptor beta chain was found in a study of immune evolution from preneoplasia to lung adenocarcinoma. Study conclusions and caveats: Normal lung had highest clonality; later lesions appeared denser, more diverse. Top clone frequencies peaked in normal lung, apparently declining through invasive adenocarcinoma.

The CDR3 has 15 residues. Trimming stripped 6 bases from V and 2 bases from J, with 18 bases between. Germline values: CDR1 GTSNPN, CDR2 SVGIG (reference sequence). A word on this clone: Its antigen is unidentified.

Patients had resection in Japan or China between the mid-2010s and the late 2010s. The assay was immunoSEQ multiplex PCR, and TCRdb's table has in-frame clones only and misses some. The sample records nearly 5,500 clones, roughly 83% being singletons. The source material was FFPE minimally invasive lung adenocarcinoma tissue. The chain employs TRBV30 and TRBJ2-3; D remains unclear. The clonotype originates from a person aged 55 to 79 with lung adenocarcinoma. The CDR3 spells CACPGGGGFTDTQYF. Written as DNA, the CDR3 is TGTGCCTGTCCGGGCGGCGGCGGATTCACAGATACGCAGTATTTT.